These 13 T cell receptor beta chains originate from one sample sequenced in a study of PD-1 blockade in mismatch repair-deficient tumors. Data came from immunoSEQ multiplex PCR; TCRdb stores just in-frame clones and leaves some out. The data contain tens of thousands of clones, 78% of them singletons. The sample here was peripheral blood, taken 4 weeks after starting pembrolizumab. Every receptor here comes from an adult with mismatch repair-deficient cancer.

The chain employs TRBV12-5 and TRBJ2-1; 7 nucleotides match TRBD1. The V gene's germline CDR1 is LGHNT and CDR2 FRNRAP. V shed 5 bases and J 4 bases; nucleotides not matched to a gene: 8. This CDR3 has 15 amino acids. In nucleotides, the CDR3 is TGTGCTAGTGGTATGGGACAGTCGATTTACAATGAGCAGTTCTTC. Its protein is CASGMGQSIYNEQFF.

This CDR3 reads CASSEHTGQQFF. DNA of the CDR3: TGTGCCAGCAGCGAGCACACCGGCCAGCAGTTCTTC. This chain uses TRBV11-3 with TRBJ2-1, with D hard to call. The V gene lost 5 bases and the J gene lost 11 bases, with 13 bases spanning the gap. The CDR3 contains 12 residues. Germline loops: CDR1 SGHNT, CDR2 YENEEA.

The chain carries TRBV2 and TRBJ2-7; D uncertain. Per the germline V gene, CDR1 is SNHLY and CDR2 is FYNNEI. The CDR3 spans 15 residues. The V gene lost 7 bases and the J gene lost 0 bases, with 16 bases spanning the gap. The CDR3 DNA reads as TGTGCCAGCATCCTCGGTGCGTATACCTCCTACGAGCAGTACTTC. Protein sequence: CASILGAYTSYEQYF.

The rearrangement uses TRBV27 and TRBJ2-2, with 7 bases identical to TRBD2. In germline, CDR1 is MNHEY, CDR2 SMNVEV (reference sequence). The CDR3 spans 13 residues. After removal of 6 bases from V and 5 bases from J, the junction contained 3 bases not matched to a gene. CDR3 DNA sequence: TGTGCCAGCAGCTGGGGGGGGACCGGGGAGCTGTTTTTT. Residues: CASSWGGTGELFF.

The J gene is TRBJ2-1, the V gene TRBV19; TRBD1 or TRBD2 may be the D gene (5 bases each). The CDR3 covers 15 residues. In germline, CDR1 is LNHDA, CDR2 SQIVND (reference sequence). Trimming took 5 bases from V and 2 from J, leaving 13 bases between them. CDR3 loop: CASSQGPYPYNEQFF. DNA of the CDR3: TGTGCCAGTAGTCAGGGACCCTACCCCTACAATGAGCAGTTCTTC.

The V call is TRBV2, the J call TRBJ1-1; D gene uncertain. Trimming took 3 bases from V and 5 from J, leaving 10 bases between them. The germline CDR1 and CDR2 sequences are SNHLY and FYNNEI. The CDR3 loop spans 13 amino acids. CDR3 sequence reads: CASSDTMGTEAFF. As DNA, the CDR3 is TGTGCCAGCAGTGACACAATGGGGACTGAAGCTTTCTTT.

This clone is a singleton in its sample. This sequence joins TRBV5-5 and TRBJ1-3; D remains ambiguous. Between the trimmed V and J ends, which lost 0 bases and 0 bases, there was a span of 7 bases. The CDR3 runs to 15 residues. Germline V gene sequence: CDR1 SGHKS, CDR2 YYEKEE (reference sequence). The CDR3, as DNA: TGTGCCAGCAGCTTGGTTATGGACTCTGGAAACACCATATATTTT. It codes for CASSLVMDSGNTIYF.

This chain joins TRBV7-2 and TRBJ2-2, with D uncertain. Trimming pared 8 bases from V and 2 bases from J, leaving 12 bases between. The CDR3 has 14 residues. CDR1 is SGHTA, CDR2 FQGNSA, per germline. The CDR3 sequence: CASVRNPNTGELFF. The CDR3 region has the DNA TGTGCCAGCGTGAGGAATCCAAACACCGGGGAGCTGTTTTTT.

The chain has TRBV27 and TRBJ1-1; D not certain. The V gene's germline CDR1 is MNHEY and CDR2 SMNVEV (reference sequence). The CDR3 runs to 14 residues. V was shortened by 2 bases and J by 3 bases, with 10 bases between the two germline ends. For the CDR3, the DNA is TGTGCCAGCAGTTTAGGAGGAGGGTACACTGAAGCTTTCTTT. Amino acid sequence: CASSLGGGYTEAFF.

The chain carries TRBV18 and TRBJ1-1, with no clear D. V shed 3 bases and J shed 2 bases, with 7 bases lying between them. Germline CDR1 and CDR2: KGHSH and LQKENI. The length of the CDR3 is 13 residues. CDR3 residues: CASSPEVNTEAFF. The CDR3 DNA reads as TGTGCCAGCTCACCGGAGGTTAACACTGAAGCTTTCTTT. Full variable domain (missing parts from reference TRBV18 and TRBJ1-1): NAGVMQNPRHLVRRRGQEARLRCSPMKGHSHVYWYRQLPEEGLKFMVYLQKENIIDESGMPKERFSAEFPKEGPSILRIQQVVRGDSAAYFCASSPEVNTEAFFGQGTRLTVV.

The V gene is TRBV27, the J gene TRBJ2-4; the match to TRBD2 covers 13 bases. V was pared by 5 bases and J by 0 bases, with 7 bases of the junction left unmatched. CDR3 length: 18 residues. Germline CDR1 reads MNHEY; CDR2 reads SMNVEV (reference sequence). The CDR3 reads CASSPMGTSGVAKNIQYF. The CDR3 bases are TGTGCCAGCAGTCCAATGGGGACTAGCGGGGTAGCCAAAAACATTCAGTACTTC.

V gene TRBV19 combines with J gene TRBJ2-7; 7 bases align to TRBD2. With V trimmed by 4 bases and J by 6 bases, 3 bases remained unmatched. The CDR3 spans 12 residues. Per the germline V gene, CDR1 is LNHDA and CDR2 is SQIVND (reference sequence). Here the CDR3 reads CASSRDYGEQYF. CDR3 in DNA: TGTGCCAGTAGTAGGGACTATGGCGAGCAGTACTTC.

This clone is a singleton in its sample. CDR3 DNA sequence: TGTGCCAGCAGCCCCCTATCGGGGCGGGCGCACCAAGAGACCCAGTACTTC. Encoded protein: CASSPLSGRAHQETQYF. J is TRBJ2-5 and V is TRBV11-2; D may correspond to TRBD1 or TRBD2 (5 bases each). The germline gives CDR1 SGHAT, CDR2 FQNNGV. The germline V and J ends were trimmed by 5 bases and 0 bases, with 19 bases remaining between them. The CDR3 has 17 amino acids.